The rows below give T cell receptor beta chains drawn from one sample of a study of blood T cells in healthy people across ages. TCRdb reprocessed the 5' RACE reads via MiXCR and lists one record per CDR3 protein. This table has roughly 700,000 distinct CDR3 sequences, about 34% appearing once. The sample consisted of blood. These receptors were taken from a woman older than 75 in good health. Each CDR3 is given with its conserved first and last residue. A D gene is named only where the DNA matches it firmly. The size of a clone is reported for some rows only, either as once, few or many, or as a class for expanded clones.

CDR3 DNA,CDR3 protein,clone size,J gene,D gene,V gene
TGCGCCAGCAGCTTGGCAGCACGCGAGCAGTTCTTC,CASSLAAREQFF,many,TRBJ2-1,-,TRBV5-1
TGTGCCAGCAGTTGGCGTCAGGGGGCCTATGGGGCCAACGTCCTGACTTTC,CASSWRQGAYGANVLTF,many,TRBJ2-6,TRBD1,TRBV28
TGTGCCAGCAGCTTAGGGACAGGGGGAAACGGGGAGCTGTTTTTT,CASSLGTGGNGELFF,-,TRBJ2-2,TRBD1,TRBV7-7
TGTGCCACGACTAGCGGGGGCGCCGCGGGAGATACGCAGTATTTT,CATTSGGAAGDTQYF,many,TRBJ2-3,TRBD2,TRBV10-3
TGCAGTGCTAGAGGGCTTCGGGGATACGACGAGCAGTACTTC,CSARGLRGYDEQYF,few,TRBJ2-7,-,TRBV20-1
TGCAGCGTTGAATGGGGGAAGAGAGGGCCAGATACGCAGTATTTT,CSVEWGKRGPDTQYF,many,TRBJ2-3,-,TRBV29-1
TGTGCCAGCAGTTCACAGGCTGGACGGGATAATGAAAAACTGTTTTTT,CASSSQAGRDNEKLFF,-,TRBJ1-4,-,TRBV12-3/TRBV12-4
TGCAGTGCTAGGGCCTCGGCGTCCGAGCAGTACTTC,CSARASASEQYF,-,TRBJ2-7,-,TRBV20-1
TGTGCCAGCAGTGCGACACAGGGGTTTGAGCAGTTCTTC,CASSATQGFEQFF,many,TRBJ2-1,TRBD1,TRBV11-2
TGCGCCAGCACCCATAAGCAGGGAGGATATGATGGTGAGCAGTTCTTC,CASTHKQGGYDGEQFF,many,TRBJ2-1,-,TRBV4-1